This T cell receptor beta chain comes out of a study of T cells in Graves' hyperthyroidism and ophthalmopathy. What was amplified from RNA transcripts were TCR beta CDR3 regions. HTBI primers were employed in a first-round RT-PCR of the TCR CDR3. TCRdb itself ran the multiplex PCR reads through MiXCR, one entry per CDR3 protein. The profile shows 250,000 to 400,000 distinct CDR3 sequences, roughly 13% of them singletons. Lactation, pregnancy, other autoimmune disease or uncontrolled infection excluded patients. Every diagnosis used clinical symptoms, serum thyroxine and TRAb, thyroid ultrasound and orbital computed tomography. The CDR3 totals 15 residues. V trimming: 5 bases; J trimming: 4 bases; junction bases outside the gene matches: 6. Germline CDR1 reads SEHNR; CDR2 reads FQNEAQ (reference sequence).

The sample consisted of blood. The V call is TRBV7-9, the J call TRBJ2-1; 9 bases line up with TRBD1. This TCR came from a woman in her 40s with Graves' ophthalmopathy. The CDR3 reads CASSRDRAMYNEQFF. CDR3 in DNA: TGTGCCAGCAGCCGGGACAGGGCGATGTACAATGAGCAGTTCTTC.